The 29 T cell receptor beta chains reported below all come from one sample, sequenced in a study of T cell responses to AZD1222 COVID-19 vaccine. Some clones are missing from TCRdb's copy, which holds only in-frame ones; the method was immunoSEQ multiplex PCR. The sample records 45,000 or so clones, about 90% being singletons. The input for sequencing was peripheral blood, taken 28 days after the second AZD1222 dose. The receptors originated from an adult who received the AZD1222 COVID-19 vaccine.

This sequence joins TRBV28 and TRBJ2-3; D possibly corresponds to TRBD1 (6 bases). The germline V gene has CDR1 MDHEN and CDR2 SYDVKM. The CDR3 spans 14 residues. Between the trimmed V and J ends, which lost 7 bases and 2 bases, there was a span of 13 bases. This CDR3 is CASTDVGATDTQYF. The CDR3 region has the DNA TGTGCCAGCACCGACGTGGGGGCCACAGATACGCAGTATTTT. Using reference TRBV28 and TRBJ2-3 for the parts outside the CDR3, the full variable domain is DVKVTQSSRYLVKRTGEKVFLECVQDMDHENMFWYRQDPGLGLRLIYFSYDVKMKEKGDIPEGYSVSREKKERFSLILESASTNQTSMYLCASTDVGATDTQYFGPGTRLTVL.

The chain joins TRBV6-4 to TRBJ2-7; 8 bases are a match to TRBD1. Germline loops: CDR1 MRHNA, CDR2 SNTAGT. Trimming at V came to 4 bases and at J to 3 bases, leaving 2 bases not matched to a gene. The CDR3 is 13 amino acids. The CDR3 nucleotides read TGTGCCAGCAGTGTCGACAGGGGCTACGAGCAGTACTTC. Translating gives CASSVDRGYEQYF.

In this sample, this clone turned up a few times. This chain links TRBV2 with TRBJ1-2; TRBD1 might be the D (5 bases). The CDR3 runs 13 residues. Trimming removed 10 bases at V and 1 base at J, with 13 bases between. From germline, CDR1 is SNHLY and CDR2 FYNNEI. CDR3 residues: CATLGTGNYGYTF. Here the CDR3 DNA reads TGTGCCACACTGGGCACAGGTAACTATGGCTACACCTTC.

In its sample, this clone was seen once. CDR3 region: CASSLGSGLAAEQFF. The CDR3 DNA is TGTGCCAGCAGCTTAGGTTCGGGGCTAGCGGCTGAGCAGTTCTTC. J is TRBJ2-1 and V is TRBV11-2; 7 bases fit TRBD2. In germline, CDR1 is SGHAT, CDR2 FQNNGV. The junction had 9 bases not matched to a gene; V was cut back by 1 base and J by 9 bases. This CDR3 is 15 amino acids long.

J is TRBJ2-5 and V is TRBV5-1; 8 bases agree with TRBD2. The CDR3 has 15 amino acids. Germline CDR1 is SGHRS and CDR2 is YFSETQ. After removal of 0 bases from V and 4 bases from J, the junction contained 5 bases not matched to a gene. CDR3 in DNA: TGCGCCAGCAGCTTGGCCGGACTAGCTCCAGAGACCCAGTACTTC. Translation gives CASSLAGLAPETQYF.

This clone was counted only a few times. The V and J genes are TRBV6-6 and TRBJ1-3, with TRBD1 matching over 7 bases. V was clipped by 2 bases and J by 4 bases; unmatched bases: 5. The CDR3 runs 15 residues. Germline V gene sequence: CDR1 MNHNY, CDR2 SVGAGI (reference sequence). The CDR3 bases are TGTGCCAGCAGTTACACAGGGGTCGCCGGAAACACCATATATTTT. It is translated as CASSYTGVAGNTIYF.

In its sample, this clone was seen once. The chain is built from TRBV19 and TRBJ2-5; the D gene is possibly TRBD2 (5 bases). V dropped 4 bases and J dropped 5 bases, with 17 bases sitting between them. The CDR3 has 15 residues. The germline V gene has CDR1 LNHDA and CDR2 SQIVND (reference sequence). The CDR3 spells CASSRGLLTGETQYF. DNA of the CDR3: TGTGCCAGTAGTAGAGGACTCCTGACGGGGGAGACCCAGTACTTC.

This chain links TRBV6-2 or TRBV6-3 with TRBJ2-3; the D is unclear. The CDR3 covers 13 residues. With 2 bases removed from V and 5 bases from J, the gap between germline ends came to 8 bases. Germline V gene data show CDR1 as MNHEY and CDR2 as SVGEGT. The CDR3 loop reads CASSYNFRDTQYF. The CDR3 DNA follows: TGTGCCAGCAGTTACAACTTCCGAGATACGCAGTATTTT.

The CDR3 here is CAISGPGNNQPQHF. CDR3 in DNA: TGTGCCATCAGTGGGCCCGGGAACAATCAGCCCCAGCATTTT. The J gene is TRBJ1-5, the V gene TRBV10-3; D gene uncertain. The V end lost 4 bases, the J end lost 3 bases, and 10 bases lay between the germline ends. This CDR3 contains 14 residues. Germline loops: CDR1 ENHRY, CDR2 SYGVKD.

The V and J genes are TRBV19 and TRBJ1-6; TRBD1 matches 7 bases. The CDR3 has 14 residues. Losses at the gene ends were 3 bases for V and 8 bases for J; bases not matched to a gene: 4. The germline gives CDR1 LNHDA, CDR2 SQIVND (reference sequence). CDR3: CASSMKGAYSPLHF. In DNA, the CDR3 is TGTGCCAGTAGTATGAAGGGGGCTTATTCACCCCTCCACTTT. The full variable domain, its missing parts supplied by reference TRBV19 and TRBJ1-6, is DGGITQSPKYLFRKEGQNVTLSCEQNLNHDAMYWYRQDPGQGLRLIYYSQIVNDFQKGDIAEGYSVSREKKESFPLTVTSAQKNPTAFYLCASSMKGAYSPLHFGNGTRLTVT.

V is TRBV29-1 and J is TRBJ1-1; 7 nucleotides agree with TRBD1. The germline gives CDR1 SQVTM, CDR2 ANQGSEA. V lost 7 bases to trimming and J lost 4 bases; unmatched junction nucleotides: 12. This CDR3 is built from 14 residues. The CDR3 region is CSGGVGGEGTEAFF. The DNA for the CDR3 is TGCAGCGGCGGGGTAGGGGGCGAGGGCACTGAAGCTTTCTTT.

This clone has just one count. Other DNA sequences from this sample encode an identical CDR3 as well. The chain carries TRBV5-6 and TRBJ2-7; D not resolved. The V and J ends lost 0 bases and 1 base respectively, with 5 bases between them. Germline CDR1 SGHDT, CDR2 YYEEEE. This CDR3 is 13 amino acids long. In nucleotides, the CDR3 is TGTGCCAGCAGCTTGGGACGGTCCTACGAGCAGTACTTC. Translating it yields CASSLGRSYEQYF.

The chain employs TRBV19 and TRBJ2-2, with 13 bases identical to TRBD2. CDR3 length equals 20 residues. J gave up 3 bases and V 6 bases, and 16 bases lay outside the gene matches. Germline CDR1 reads LNHDA; CDR2 reads SQIVND (reference sequence). The CDR3, as DNA: TGTGCCAGTAGGTTACTCGGACTAGCGGGAGACATTCGGGACACCGGGGAGCTGTTTTTT. This encodes CASRLLGLAGDIRDTGELFF.

V gene TRBV7-9 combines with J gene TRBJ2-7, with 9 positions matching TRBD2. This CDR3 has 16 amino acids. Germline V gene sequence: CDR1 SEHNR, CDR2 FQNEAQ (reference sequence). V lost 5 bases and J lost 5; bases outside the gene matches: 13. The CDR3 here is CASSPGGSGRFDEQYF. The CDR3 coding sequence is TGTGCCAGCAGCCCCGGGGGAAGCGGGAGGTTCGACGAGCAGTACTTC.

The chain has TRBV7-8 and TRBJ1-2; TRBD1 matches at 7 bases. V shed 5 bases, J shed 7 bases, and the junction held 7 bases outside the gene matches. The CDR3 is made up of 13 amino acids. CDR1 and CDR2 (germline): SGHVS, FQNEAQ. The DNA of the CDR3 is TGTGCCAGCAGCGTCGACAGGGTGGGTGGCTACACCTTC. Protein product: CASSVDRVGGYTF.

The table lists this clone with a count of one. The genes are TRBV24-1 and TRBJ2-1, with D perhaps assigned TRBD1 or TRBD2 (5 bases each). Germline CDR1 and CDR2: KGHDR and SFDVKD. The CDR3 consists of 14 residues. The V and J ends lost 9 bases and 0 bases respectively, with 11 bases between them. The CDR3 bases are TGTGCCACCGGGACGGTTAGCTCCTACAATGAGCAGTTCTTC. Its protein product is CATGTVSSYNEQFF.

V gene TRBV2 combines with J gene TRBJ1-2, with D possibly matching TRBD1 (5 bases). This CDR3 is built from 11 residues. Germline-derived CDR1 and CDR2 are SNHLY and FYNNEI. V lost 6 bases to trimming and J lost 8 bases, with 10 bases between them. The CDR3 here is CASRSGPGYTF. CDR3 DNA sequence: TGTGCCAGCAGGTCAGGGCCCGGCTACACCTTC.

The chain is built from TRBV7-2 and TRBJ2-7, with 9 bases aligning to TRBD2. The V gene's germline CDR1 is SGHTA and CDR2 FQGNSA. V gave up 5 bases and J gave up 6 bases; unmatched junction bases: 8. The CDR3 covers 14 residues. The CDR3 spells CASSPGTSSLEQYF. The CDR3, as DNA: TGTGCCAGCAGCCCGGGGACTAGCTCTCTCGAGCAGTACTTC. The full variable domain, rest sourced from reference TRBV7-2 and TRBJ2-7, is GAGVSQSPSNKVTEKGKDVELRCDPISGHTALYWYRQSLGQGLEFLIYFQGNSAPDKSGLPSDRFSAERTGGSVSTLTIQRTQQEDSAVYLCASSPGTSSLEQYFGPGTRLTVT.

The sample holds one count of this clone. The chain has TRBV4-1 and TRBJ2-7; D unresolved. This CDR3 contains 14 residues. Germline values: CDR1 MGHRA, CDR2 YSYEKL. Trimming pared 3 bases from V and 2 bases from J, leaving 11 bases between. CDR3 amino acids: CASSQPLLPYEQYF. In DNA, the CDR3 is TGCGCCAGCAGCCAGCCATTACTACCCTACGAGCAGTACTTC.

This chain connects TRBV3-1 (or the pseudogene TRBV3-2) to TRBJ1-1; D gene unclear. CDR1 is LGHDT, CDR2 YNNKEL, per germline (reference sequence). The CDR3 consists of 12 residues. Trimming left V 0 bases short and J 11 bases short, with 10 bases between. The CDR3 sequence is CASSQDGLRAFF. The CDR3 nucleotides are TGTGCCAGCAGCCAAGATGGCTTGAGGGCTTTCTTT.

The V gene is TRBV29-1, the J gene TRBJ2-2; unclear D gene. The V and J ends lost 4 bases and 0 bases respectively, with 6 bases between them. Looked up from germline, CDR1 is SQVTM and CDR2 is ANQGSEA. The length of the CDR3 is 13 residues. The CDR3 sequence: CSVVRTNTGELFF. The CDR3 DNA follows: TGCAGCGTTGTAAGGACGAACACCGGGGAGCTGTTTTTT.

This chain joins TRBV7-2 and TRBJ2-5; the D gene is possibly TRBD1 (6 bases). V lost 4 bases, J lost 2 bases, and 14 bases lay in between. CDR1 is SGHTA and CDR2 is FQGNSA in the germline V gene. The CDR3 has 15 amino acids. CDR3 DNA: TGTGCCAGCAGCTCCGCGCGGACAGTTCAAGAGACCCAGTACTTC. Residues: CASSSARTVQETQYF.

This clone has only a few counts. The chain recombines TRBV7-8 with TRBJ2-3; a possible D gene is TRBD1 (5 bases). CDR1 SGHVS and CDR2 FQNEAQ come from the germline V gene. The CDR3 is made up of 13 amino acids. Trimming took 3 bases from V and 6 from J, leaving 10 bases between them. CDR3 coding DNA: TGTGCCAGCAGCTTGACAGAGGCCGATACGCAGTATTTT. Translating it yields CASSLTEADTQYF.

As concerns this clone: Mismatch with germline at one junction end may stem from a read error. The V call is TRBV10-3, the J call TRBJ2-5; no clear D. Germline-derived CDR1 and CDR2 are ENHRY and SYGVKD. The CDR3 is 11 residues long. This CDR3 is CAIRDQETQYF. The CDR3 nucleotides read TGTGCCATCAGAGACCAGGAGACCCAGTACTTC.

This clone was counted between two and nine times. The V gene is TRBV21-1, the J gene TRBJ2-1; TRBD2, the D gene given by the table, was not confirmed from the DNA. TRBV21-1 is labeled a pseudogene. CDR3 length: 14 residues. This CDR3 is CASSPFRRGNEQFF. Written as DNA, the CDR3 is TGTGCCAGCAGCCCCTTTCGGAGGGGCAATGAGCAGTTCTTC.

This sequence joins TRBV29-1 and TRBJ1-1; TRBD1 aligns across 7 bases. Germline V CDR1 and CDR2: SQVTM, ANQGSEA. The CDR3 consists of 14 residues. Trimming at V came to 4 bases and at J to 1 base, leaving 6 bases not matched to a gene. Here the CDR3 reads CSVGRGQTNTEAFF. The CDR3 coding sequence is TGCAGCGTTGGAAGGGGGCAAACGAACACTGAAGCTTTCTTT.

The V gene is TRBV6-6, the J gene TRBJ2-7, with 12 bases lining up with TRBD2. This CDR3 has 17 amino acids. The ends lost 5 bases at V and 7 bases at J; junction bases unmatched: 15. The germline V gene encodes CDR1 MNHNY and CDR2 SVGAGI (reference sequence). The CDR3: CASSPTSGSFREGEQYF. CDR3 in DNA: TGTGCCAGCAGTCCGACTAGCGGGAGCTTTCGGGAAGGGGAGCAGTACTTC.

The chain joins TRBV20-1 to TRBJ2-7; unclear D gene. CDR1 is DFQATT and CDR2 is SNEGSKA in the germline V gene (reference sequence). The CDR3 covers 11 residues. Trimming left V 0 bases short and J 4 bases short, with 4 bases between. The CDR3 sequence is CSARDLYEQYF. The CDR3 DNA reads TGCAGTGCTAGAGATCTTTACGAGCAGTACTTC.

The chain uses TRBV6-4 and TRBJ2-1, with 8 bases fitting TRBD2. The CDR3 is made up of 16 amino acids. The trim removed 4 bases at V and 3 bases at J, leaving 8 bases unmatched. Germline assignment: CDR1 MRHNA and CDR2 SNTAGT. DNA of the CDR3: TGTGCCAGCAGTGCGAAAAGCGGGGGACTCTACAATGAGCAGTTCTTC. Its protein product is CASSAKSGGLYNEQFF.